This T cell receptor (beta chain) was sequenced in a study of shared clonotypes between healthy human individuals. In germline, CDR1 is SGHAT, CDR2 FQNNGV. Trimming removed 3 bases from V and 0 bases from J, with 11 bases in between. This CDR3 is built from 15 residues. Notes on the study in general: Sampling involved blood alone; tissue repertoires likely differ. Clonotypes which were not shared had lower generation probabilities than clonotypes that all four donors shared.

The assay was immunoSEQ multiplex PCR, and TCRdb's table has in-frame clones only and misses some. Of approximately 1.5 million clones listed, 98% are singletons. A split of CD4+ cells into CD45RA+ naive and CD45RA-negative memory subsets was performed. For this clone: Antigen unknown.

The receptor was isolated from a man aged 25-45 years in good health. This rearrangement joins TRBV11-2 to TRBJ1-2; D is undetermined. The source material was naive CD4+ T cells sorted from blood. Subset of the sample: CD45RA+ positively selected. CDR3 in DNA: TGTGCCAGCAGCTTCAGTTTCGAGGCTAACTATGGCTACACCTTC. It translates to CASSFSFEANYGYTF. The full variable domain, in which reference TRBV11-2 and TRBJ1-2 provide the parts outside the CDR3, is EAGVAQSPRYKIIEKRQSVAFWCNPISGHATLYWYQQILGQGPKLLIQFQNNGVVDDSQLPKDRFSAERLKGVDSTLKIQPAKLEDSAVYLCASSFSFEANYGYTFGSGTRLTVV.